Sequencing of this TCR beta chain was carried out in a study of shared T cell receptors in the human thymus. Profiled with immunoSEQ multiplex PCR; TCRdb holds only in-frame clones, not every one. The table shows under 850,000 clones, with around 87% occurring only once. With V trimmed by 1 base and J by 3 bases, 16 bases remained unmatched. The CDR3 spans 19 residues. Germline lookup yields CDR1 SNHLY and CDR2 FYNNEI. The same data also contributed to another study, on human thymus T cells. As that report states: All donors were healthy Finnish infants who were undergoing corrective surgery to treat congenital heart defects. Thymus pieces cut out during corrective heart surgery were the tissue that was used. Across thymic and blood repertoires, the usage of V and J genes appeared to be biased. Thymic repertoires from unrelated individuals overlapped highly, related research reported.

This clonotype was sampled from a boy less than two years old with a congenital heart defect. Sequencing was performed on thymocytes. The chain recombines TRBV2 with TRBJ1-2; 8 nucleotides agree with TRBD1. DNA for the CDR3: TGTGCCAGCAGTGAAGGCTCAACAGGGGGTGACCTAAAAGACTATGGCTACACCTTC. Translation: CASSEGSTGGDLKDYGYTF.